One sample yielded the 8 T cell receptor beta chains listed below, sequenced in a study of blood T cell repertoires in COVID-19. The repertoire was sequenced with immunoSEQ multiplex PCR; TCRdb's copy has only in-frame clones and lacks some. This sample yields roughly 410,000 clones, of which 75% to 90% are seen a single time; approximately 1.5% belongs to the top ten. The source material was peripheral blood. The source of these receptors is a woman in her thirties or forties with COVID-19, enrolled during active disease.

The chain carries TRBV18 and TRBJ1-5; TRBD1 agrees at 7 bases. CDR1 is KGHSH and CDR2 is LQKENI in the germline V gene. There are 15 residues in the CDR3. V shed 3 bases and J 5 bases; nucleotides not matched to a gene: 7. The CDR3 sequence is CASSPPTGNDQPQHF. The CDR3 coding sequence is TGTGCCAGCTCACCCCCGACAGGGAACGATCAGCCCCAGCATTTT.

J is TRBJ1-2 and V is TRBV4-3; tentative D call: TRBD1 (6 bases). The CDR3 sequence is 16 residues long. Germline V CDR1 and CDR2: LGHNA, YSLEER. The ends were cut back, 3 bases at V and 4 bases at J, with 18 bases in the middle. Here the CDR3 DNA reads TGCGCCAGCAGCCAGGACCGACAGGTATTCGTCTATGGCTACACCTTC. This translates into CASSQDRQVFVYGYTF.

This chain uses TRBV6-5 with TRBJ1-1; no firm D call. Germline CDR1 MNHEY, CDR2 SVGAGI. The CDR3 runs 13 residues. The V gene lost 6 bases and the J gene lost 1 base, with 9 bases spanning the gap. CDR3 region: CASRRQQNTEAFF. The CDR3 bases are TGTGCCAGCAGGAGACAACAGAACACTGAAGCTTTCTTT.

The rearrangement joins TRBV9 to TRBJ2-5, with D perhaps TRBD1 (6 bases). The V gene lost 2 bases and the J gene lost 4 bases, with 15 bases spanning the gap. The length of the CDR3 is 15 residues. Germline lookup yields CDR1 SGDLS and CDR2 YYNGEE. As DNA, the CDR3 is TGTGCCAGCAGCGTCACCGGGACAAATGGAGAGACCCAGTACTTC. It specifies CASSVTGTNGETQYF. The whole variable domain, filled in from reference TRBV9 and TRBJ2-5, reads DSGVTQTPKHLITATGQRVTLRCSPRSGDLSVYWYQQSLDQGLQFLIQYYNGEERAKGNILERFSAQQFPDLHSELNLSSLELGDSALYFCASSVTGTNGETQYFGPGTRLLVL.

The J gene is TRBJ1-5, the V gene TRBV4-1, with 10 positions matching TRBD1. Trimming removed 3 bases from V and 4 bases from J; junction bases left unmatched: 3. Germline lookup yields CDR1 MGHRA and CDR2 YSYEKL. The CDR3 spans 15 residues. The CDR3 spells CASSQGTGDNQPQHF. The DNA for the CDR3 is TGCGCCAGCAGCCAGGGGACAGGGGATAATCAGCCCCAGCATTTT.

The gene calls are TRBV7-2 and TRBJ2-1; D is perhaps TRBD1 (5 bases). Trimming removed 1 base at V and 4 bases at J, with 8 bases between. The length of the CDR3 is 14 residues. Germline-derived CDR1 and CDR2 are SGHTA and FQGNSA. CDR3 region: CASSLGTSYNEQFF. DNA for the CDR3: TGTGCCAGCAGCTTAGGGACATCTTACAATGAGCAGTTCTTC.

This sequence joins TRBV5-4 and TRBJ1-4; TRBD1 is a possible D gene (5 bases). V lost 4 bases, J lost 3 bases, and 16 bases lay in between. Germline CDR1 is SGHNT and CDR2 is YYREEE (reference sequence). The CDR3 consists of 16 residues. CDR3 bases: TGTGCCAGCAGCGGCCAATCAGGGTTCGCTAATGAAAAACTGTTTTTT. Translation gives CASSGQSGFANEKLFF.

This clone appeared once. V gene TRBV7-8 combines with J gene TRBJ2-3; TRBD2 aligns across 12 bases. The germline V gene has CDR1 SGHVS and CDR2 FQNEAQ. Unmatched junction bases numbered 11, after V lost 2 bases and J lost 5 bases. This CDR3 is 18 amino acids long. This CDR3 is CASSLFRPSGGAVDTQYF. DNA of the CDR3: TGTGCCAGCAGCTTATTTAGGCCTAGCGGGGGGGCAGTAGATACGCAGTATTTT.